These 20 T cell receptor beta chains share one sample of origin, sequenced in a study of cytomegalovirus exposure and HLA in healthy donors. Sequenced by immunoSEQ multiplex PCR; TCRdb stores in-frame clones only, minus some. The table records 90,000 to 150,000 clones, approximately 85% of them present only once. The specimen sequenced was PBMCs. The receptors shown here come from a man younger than 30 in good health and CMV-seronegative.

The chain carries TRBV30 and TRBJ1-3, with 10 bases lining up with TRBD1. CDR3 length: 18 residues. V trimming: 5 bases; J trimming: 4 bases; junction bases outside the gene matches: 17. CDR1 is GTSNPN and CDR2 is SVGIG in the germline V gene (reference sequence). This CDR3 reads CAWAAPGQGKISGNTIYF. The CDR3 bases are TGTGCCTGGGCGGCCCCGGGACAGGGGAAAATATCAGGAAACACCATATATTTT.

This clone was seen a single time. The chain carries TRBV19 and TRBJ1-1; TRBD1 is a possible D gene (5 bases). CDR3 length: 14 residues. The V end lost 9 bases, the J end lost 5 bases, and 19 bases lay between the germline ends. Germline CDR1 and CDR2: LNHDA and SQIVND (reference sequence). DNA of the CDR3: TGTGCCAGCAATACCCCTGGGGCGGGAACTGAAGCTTTCTTT. Translated, it gives CASNTPGAGTEAFF.

This clone has just one count. V usage is TRBV5-4 and J usage is TRBJ1-4; 8 bases line up with TRBD1. CDR3 size: 14 residues. V dropped 4 bases and J dropped 7; count of bases not matched to a gene: 6. Germline V gene lookup returns CDR1 SGHNT and CDR2 YYREEE (reference sequence). The CDR3 DNA is TGTGCCAGCAGCAACACAGGGGGGTCTGAAAAACTGTTTTTT. Translating it yields CASSNTGGSEKLFF. The full variable domain, with the rest looked up from reference TRBV5-4 and TRBJ1-4, is ETGVTQSPTHLIKTRGQQVTLRCSSQSGHNTVSWYQQALGQGPQFIFQYYREEENGRGNFPPRFSGLQFPNYSSELNVNALELDDSALYLCASSNTGGSEKLFFGSGTQLSVL.

The chain uses TRBV4-1 and TRBJ1-5, with TRBD1 identical over 8 bases. The V segment lost 5 bases and the J segment 2 bases; nucleotides outside the gene matches: 5. CDR3 length: 15 residues. Germline V gives CDR1 MGHRA, CDR2 YSYEKL. In nucleotides, the CDR3 is TGCGCCAGCAGCGCCACAGGGGGTGGCAATCAGCCCCAGCATTTT. This gives the protein CASSATGGGNQPQHF.

In its sample, this clone was seen once. The rearrangement links TRBV5-1 to TRBJ2-1; D gene uncertain. Trimming shortened V by 4 bases and J by 8 bases, and 10 bases separated the two germline ends. CDR3 size: 12 residues. Germline CDR1 SGHRS, CDR2 YFSETQ. The DNA of the CDR3 is TGCGCCAGCAGCGCGAGGATAGATGAGCAGTTCTTC. Amino acids: CASSARIDEQFF.

The chain uses TRBV30 and TRBJ2-1; D ambiguous. Germline assignment: CDR1 GTSNPN and CDR2 SVGIG (reference sequence). The V gene lost 1 base and the J gene lost 9 bases, with 10 bases spanning the gap. The length of the CDR3 is 12 residues. The CDR3 DNA reads as TGTGCCTGGAGTGAACACCAAAGTGAGCAGTTCTTC. Protein sequence: CAWSEHQSEQFF.

The chain links TRBV11-2 to TRBJ2-1; 8 positions agree with TRBD2. Germline assignment: CDR1 SGHAT and CDR2 FQNNGV. The CDR3 is 15 residues long. The ends lost 2 bases at V and 7 bases at J; junction bases unmatched: 7. The CDR3 sequence: CASSLLLAVRNEQFF. CDR3 DNA sequence: TGTGCCAGCAGCTTACTACTAGCGGTGAGGAATGAGCAGTTCTTC.

The CDR3 DNA sequence: TGTGCCAGTAGTATGGTCAAACAGGGTCTGGGGGGCTACACCTTC. Translated, it gives CASSMVKQGLGGYTF. The chain has TRBV19 and TRBJ1-2; possibly TRBD1 for D (6 bases). This CDR3 is built from 15 residues. The V gene's germline CDR1 is LNHDA and CDR2 SQIVND (reference sequence). V shed 3 bases and J shed 8 bases, with 19 bases lying between them.

On this clone itself: The same CDR3 arises from other DNA sequences in this sample as well. The chain is built from TRBV6-1 and TRBJ2-7, with D possibly TRBD1 on 6 matching bases. The CDR3 length is 13 residues. V lost 5 bases and J 1 base, leaving 9 bases between the germline ends. Germline V lookup: CDR1 MNHNS, CDR2 SASEGT. Here the CDR3 reads CASSRDNSYEQYF. Here the CDR3 DNA reads TGTGCCAGCAGTAGGGACAATTCCTACGAGCAGTACTTC.

The rearrangement joins TRBV4-1 to TRBJ2-3, with TRBD2 matching over 7 bases. CDR1 is MGHRA and CDR2 is YSYEKL in the germline V gene. The CDR3 spans 16 residues. The ends lost 4 bases at V and 6 bases at J; junction bases unmatched: 13. The CDR3: CASSLLGGRPPDTQYF. The CDR3 coding sequence is TGCGCCAGCAGCCTCCTCGGGGGGAGGCCCCCCGATACGCAGTATTTT.

The table lists this clone with a count of one. The chain links TRBV25-1 to TRBJ2-6; unclear D gene. CDR1 and CDR2 (germline): MGHDK, SYGVNS. Trimming stripped 3 bases from V and 0 bases from J, with 6 bases between. CDR3 length: 15 amino acids. This chain's CDR3 is CASSDSFSGANVLTF. The CDR3 bases are TGTGCCAGCAGTGATTCGTTCTCTGGGGCCAACGTCCTGACTTTC.

The rearrangement uses TRBV30 and TRBJ1-1, with TRBD1 matching 8 bases. Germline loops: CDR1 GTSNPN, CDR2 SVGIG (reference sequence). This CDR3 comprises 17 residues. V shed 1 base, J shed 0 bases, and the junction held 10 bases outside the gene matches. The CDR3 DNA is TGTGCCTGGAGTGCCAGGACAGGGTGGGGAATGAACACTGAAGCTTTCTTT. Its protein product is CAWSARTGWGMNTEAFF.

The rearrangement joins TRBV30 to TRBJ1-2; 8 bases agree with TRBD1. Trimming at V came to 3 bases and at J to 5 bases, leaving 8 bases not matched to a gene. The CDR3 is 14 amino acids. Germline assignment: CDR1 GTSNPN and CDR2 SVGIG (reference sequence). CDR3 nucleotide sequence: TGTGCCTGGAGCCACTCGGACAGGGCTTATGGCTACACCTTC. Its translation: CAWSHSDRAYGYTF.

The CDR3 spells CARPAVRLAGETETQYF. The CDR3 bases are TGTGCCAGACCGGCCGTCCGGCTAGCGGGAGAAACTGAGACCCAGTACTTC. V and J are TRBV5-3 and TRBJ2-5; 10 bases align to TRBD2. TRBV5-3 is an ORF, with its function uncertain. The CDR3 spans 17 residues. Germline trimming cut 7 bases from V and 5 bases from J; bases unmatched to any gene: 17.

CDR3 nucleotides: TGTGCCAGCAGTTACTACAGGGAAGAGTCACCCCTCCACTTT. Amino acid sequence: CASSYYREESPLHF. The rearrangement uses TRBV28 and TRBJ1-6; D might be TRBD1 (6 bases). Germline CDR1 is MDHEN and CDR2 is SYDVKM. V was shortened by 4 bases and J by 10 bases, with 14 bases between the two germline ends. The CDR3 runs 14 residues.

This clone was observed a single time. This chain uses TRBV5-4 with TRBJ1-6; no clear D. Per the germline V gene, CDR1 is SGHNT and CDR2 is YYREEE (reference sequence). The V and J ends lost 2 bases and 4 bases respectively, with 7 bases between them. The CDR3 contains 14 residues. The DNA of the CDR3 is TGTGCCAGCAGCTTCGGGAAGTATAATTCACCCCTCCACTTT. Protein product: CASSFGKYNSPLHF. The complete variable domain, with remaining parts taken from reference TRBV5-4 and TRBJ1-6, reads ETGVTQSPTHLIKTRGQQVTLRCSSQSGHNTVSWYQQALGQGPQFIFQYYREEENGRGNFPPRFSGLQFPNYSSELNVNALELDDSALYLCASSFGKYNSPLHFGNGTRLTVT.

The J gene is TRBJ1-2, the V gene TRBV6-1, with a tentative D call TRBD1 (6 bases). The CDR3 totals 14 residues. Trimming cost V 5 bases and J 2 bases, with 12 bases left between them. The V gene's germline CDR1 is MNHNS and CDR2 SASEGT. CDR3 residues: CASSQGSANYGYTF. CDR3 nucleotides: TGTGCCAGCAGTCAGGGGTCTGCGAACTATGGCTACACCTTC.

This clone was counted once. This chain's CDR3 is CASSGPVRAGVSYEQYF. As DNA, the CDR3 is TGTGCCAGCAGCGGACCCGTTAGAGCGGGGGTTTCCTACGAGCAGTACTTC. The chain uses TRBV7-9 and TRBJ2-7; TRBD2 matches at 8 bases. Germline CDR1 SEHNR, CDR2 FQNEAQ (reference sequence). CDR3 size: 17 residues. J was trimmed by 1 base and V by 5 bases; bases with no gene match: 13.

J is TRBJ2-2 and V is TRBV5-6, with no clear D. The CDR3 contains 15 residues. Per germline, CDR1 SGHDT and CDR2 YYEEEE. V was cut by 1 base and J by 1 base, with 8 bases left in between. CDR3 coding DNA: TGTGCCAGCAGCTTGAGGCGGAAGAACACCGGGGAGCTGTTTTTT. Translation gives CASSLRRKNTGELFF.

The chain uses TRBV7-8 and TRBJ1-2, with TRBD1 identical over 9 bases. The CDR3 length is 13 residues. Germline CDR1 and CDR2: SGHVS and FQNEAQ. J gave up 8 bases and V 5 bases, and 6 bases lay outside the gene matches. In DNA, the CDR3 is TGTGCCAGCAGCCTACAGGGGGCTCGCGGCTACACCTTC. As protein: CASSLQGARGYTF.